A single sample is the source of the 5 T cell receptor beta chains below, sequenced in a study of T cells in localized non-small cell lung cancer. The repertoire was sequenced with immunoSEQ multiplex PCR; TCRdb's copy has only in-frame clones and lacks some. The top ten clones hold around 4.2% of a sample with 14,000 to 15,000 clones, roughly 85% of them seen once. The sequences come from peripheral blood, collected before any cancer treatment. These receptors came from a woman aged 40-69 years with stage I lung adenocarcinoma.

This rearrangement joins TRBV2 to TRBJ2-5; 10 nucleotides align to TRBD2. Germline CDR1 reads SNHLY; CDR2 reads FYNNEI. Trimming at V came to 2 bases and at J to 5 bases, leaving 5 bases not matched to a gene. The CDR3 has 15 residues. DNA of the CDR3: TGTGCCAGCAGTGAAATGCTAGCGGGGGCGGAGACCCAGTACTTC. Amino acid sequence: CASSEMLAGAETQYF.

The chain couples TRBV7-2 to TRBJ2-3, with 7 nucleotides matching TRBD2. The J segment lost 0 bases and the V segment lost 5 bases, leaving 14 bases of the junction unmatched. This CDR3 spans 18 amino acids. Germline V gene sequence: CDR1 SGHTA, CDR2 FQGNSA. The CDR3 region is CASSIYGSSGGSTDTQYF. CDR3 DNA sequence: TGTGCCAGCAGCATTTACGGCAGCTCGGGGGGTAGCACAGATACGCAGTATTTT. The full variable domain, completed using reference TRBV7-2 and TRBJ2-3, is GAGVSQSPSNKVTEKGKDVELRCDPISGHTALYWYRQSLGQGLEFLIYFQGNSAPDKSGLPSDRFSAERTGGSVSTLTIQRTQQEDSAVYLCASSIYGSSGGSTDTQYFGPGTRLTVL.

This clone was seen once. The CDR3 loop is CSARIRRAFF. CDR3 nucleotide sequence: TGCAGTGCCAGAATTCGCCGAGCTTTCTTT. The chain employs TRBV20-1 and TRBJ1-1; D is unclear. V was trimmed by 6 bases and J by 10 bases, leaving 12 bases between them. This CDR3 region has 10 residues. The germline V gene has CDR1 DFQATT and CDR2 SNEGSKA (reference sequence).

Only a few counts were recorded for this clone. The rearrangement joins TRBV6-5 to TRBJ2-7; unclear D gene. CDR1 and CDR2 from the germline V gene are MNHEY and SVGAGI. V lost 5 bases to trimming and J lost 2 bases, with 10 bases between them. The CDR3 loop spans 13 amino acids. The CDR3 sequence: CASSRTRPYEQYF. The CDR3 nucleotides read TGTGCCAGCAGTAGAACCCGGCCCTACGAGCAGTACTTC.

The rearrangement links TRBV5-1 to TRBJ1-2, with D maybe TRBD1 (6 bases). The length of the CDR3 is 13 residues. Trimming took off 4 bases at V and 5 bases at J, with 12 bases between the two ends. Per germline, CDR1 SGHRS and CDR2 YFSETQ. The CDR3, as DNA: TGCGCCAGCAGCCTAGGACAGTTGTATGGCTACACCTTC. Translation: CASSLGQLYGYTF.